This passage covers 18 T cell receptor beta chains from one sample sequenced in a study of CD8 T cells in Susac syndrome. Roughly 0.45 to 1 ug RNA was reverse transcribed with random hexamers. One entry per CDR3 protein, called by TCRdb with MiXCR from the immunoSEQ multiplex PCR reads. The table includes some 150,000 distinct CDR3 sequences, nearly 95% detected once. Sequencing was performed on CD8+ T cells from PBMCs. Receptors were obtained from a human donor in good health.

V is TRBV28 and J is TRBJ2-2, with no clear D. Trimming left V 3 bases short and J 3 bases short, with 11 bases between. CDR1 is MDHEN and CDR2 is SYDVKM in the germline V gene. The CDR3 is 15 amino acids. CDR3 sequence: CASSLGLVDTGELFF. As DNA, the CDR3 is TGTGCCAGCAGTTTGGGGTTGGTGGACACCGGGGAGCTGTTTTTT.

The V gene is TRBV4-3, the J gene TRBJ2-7; tentatively, D is TRBD2 (6 bases). With 3 bases removed from V and 0 bases from J, the gap between germline ends came to 9 bases. The CDR3 is made up of 14 amino acids. CDR1 and CDR2 from the germline V gene are LGHNA and YSLEER. This chain's CDR3 is CASSHVSGSYEQYF. Written as DNA, the CDR3 is TGCGCCAGCAGCCACGTTAGCGGCTCCTACGAGCAGTACTTC.

The J gene is TRBJ2-1, the V gene TRBV9; TRBD2 matches at 8 bases. CDR3 length: 14 residues. Germline trimming cut 3 bases from V and 5 bases from J; bases unmatched to any gene: 4. The V gene's germline CDR1 is SGDLS and CDR2 YYNGEE. CDR3: CASSDGLAHNEQFF. The CDR3 DNA follows: TGTGCCAGCAGCGACGGACTAGCCCACAATGAGCAGTTCTTC.

J is TRBJ1-4 and V is TRBV30, with 8 nucleotides matching TRBD1. From germline, CDR1 is GTSNPN and CDR2 SVGIG (reference sequence). The CDR3 has 18 amino acids. Losses at the gene ends were 2 bases for V and 7 bases for J; bases not matched to a gene: 18. In DNA, the CDR3 is TGTGCCTGGAGTATCTGGAGCGAGCCGACAGGGGTTGGTGAAAAACTGTTTTTT. Translated: CAWSIWSEPTGVGEKLFF. The complete variable domain, with remaining parts taken from reference TRBV30 and TRBJ1-4, reads SQTIHQWPATLVQPVGSPLSLECTVEGTSNPNLYWYRQAAGRGLQLLFYSVGIGQISSEVPQNLSASRPQDRQFILSSKKLLLSDSGFYLCAWSIWSEPTGVGEKLFFGSGTQLSVL.

V and J are TRBV6-2 or TRBV6-3 and TRBJ1-1, with D perhaps TRBD1 (5 bases). V was cut by 6 bases and J by 0 bases, with 11 bases left in between. CDR1 is MNHEY, CDR2 SVGEGT, per germline. The CDR3 has 14 residues. CDR3 sequence (DNA): TGTGCCAGCAGCACTTGGGGCGTGAACACTGAAGCTTTCTTT. Translating gives CASSTWGVNTEAFF.

The chain combines TRBV6-2 or TRBV6-3 with TRBJ2-1; no firm D call. V shed 3 bases and J shed 6 bases, with 9 bases lying between them. The CDR3 is 13 amino acids. Germline assignment: CDR1 MNHEY and CDR2 SVGEGT. The CDR3, as DNA: TGTGCCAGCAGTTATAGTATGTCCAATGAGCAGTTCTTC. Translating gives CASSYSMSNEQFF.

The chain uses TRBV7-9 and TRBJ2-7, with a weak D call TRBD1 (5 bases). Germline V gene lookup returns CDR1 SEHNR and CDR2 FQNEAQ (reference sequence). This CDR3 comprises 13 residues. Trimming took 5 bases from V and 0 from J, leaving 8 bases between them. For the CDR3, the DNA is TGTGCCAGCAGCCGACAGAGCTCCTACGAGCAGTACTTC. As protein: CASSRQSSYEQYF.

V usage is TRBV7-8 and J usage is TRBJ2-1, with D unclear. This CDR3 spans 13 amino acids. The germline gives CDR1 SGHVS, CDR2 FQNEAQ. Deletions cut 5 bases from V and 7 bases from J, with 12 bases between. The CDR3 DNA sequence: TGTGCCAGCAGCCGGCGACTGAGGAATGAGCAGTTCTTC. Translation: CASSRRLRNEQFF.

V and J are TRBV20-1 and TRBJ2-7, with D unclear. The CDR3 contains 13 residues. Germline V lookup: CDR1 DFQATT, CDR2 SNEGSKA (reference sequence). V lost 2 bases to trimming and J lost 2 bases, with 10 bases between them. The CDR3 loop reads CSARSRTPYEQYF. The CDR3 DNA reads as TGCAGTGCTAGAAGTAGAACGCCCTACGAGCAGTACTTC.

The chain has TRBV28 and TRBJ2-3; TRBD1 or TRBD2 may be the D gene (5 bases each). The V end lost 6 bases, the J end lost 6 bases, and 13 bases lay between the germline ends. Germline loops: CDR1 MDHEN, CDR2 SYDVKM. The CDR3 is 13 amino acids. The CDR3 spells CASSPRGRDTQYF. The CDR3 DNA reads TGTGCCAGCAGCCCAAGGGGACGGGATACGCAGTATTTT.

The rearrangement uses TRBV4-3 and TRBJ2-2, with D possibly matching TRBD2 (7 bases). Trimming shortened V by 5 bases and J by 4 bases, and 17 bases separated the two germline ends. This CDR3 comprises 16 residues. Germline values: CDR1 LGHNA, CDR2 YSLEER. The CDR3 nucleotides are TGCGCCAGCAGCTCTAGGGGGGAGGGAGGCACCGGGGAGCTGTTTTTT. This codes for CASSSRGEGGTGELFF.

CDR3 loop: CSAGPLNTEAFF. CDR3 bases: TGCAGTGCTGGACCCTTGAACACTGAAGCTTTCTTT. The V and J genes are TRBV20-1 and TRBJ1-1; no reliable D call. There are 12 residues in the CDR3. V was trimmed by 5 bases and J by 0 bases, leaving 7 bases between them. Germline-derived CDR1 and CDR2 are DFQATT and SNEGSKA (reference sequence).

The V call is TRBV19, the J call TRBJ1-1, with D perhaps matching TRBD1 (5 bases). The CDR3 length is 12 residues. The V gene's germline CDR1 is LNHDA and CDR2 SQIVND (reference sequence). V lost 5 bases, J lost 7 bases, and 11 bases lay in between. This chain's CDR3 is CASSEIGVEAFF. The CDR3 region has the DNA TGTGCCAGTAGTGAGATAGGGGTTGAAGCTTTCTTT.

The J gene is TRBJ2-5, the V gene TRBV6-2 or TRBV6-3, with 9 bases fitting TRBD1. The CDR3 has 14 amino acids. Trimming cost V 2 bases and J 4 bases; bases outside gene matches: 2. Germline values: CDR1 MNHEY, CDR2 SVGEGT. The CDR3 protein is CASSYLGQGETQYF. The CDR3 DNA reads TGTGCCAGCAGTTACCTGGGACAGGGAGAGACCCAGTACTTC.

In DNA, the CDR3 is TGTGCCAGCTCACCTCACAGATCCTACGAGCAGTACTTC. Amino acid sequence: CASSPHRSYEQYF. The V and J genes are TRBV18 and TRBJ2-7; D remains ambiguous. CDR3 length: 13 residues. Trimming removed 3 bases from V and 1 base from J, with 7 bases in between. Germline loops: CDR1 KGHSH, CDR2 LQKENI. The whole variable domain, remainder taken from reference TRBV18 and TRBJ2-7, is NAGVMQNPRHLVRRRGQEARLRCSPMKGHSHVYWYRQLPEEGLKFMVYLQKENIIDESGMPKERFSAEFPKEGPSILRIQQVVRGDSAAYFCASSPHRSYEQYFGPGTRLTVT.

The chain is built from TRBV29-1 and TRBJ1-2; TRBD1 is a possible D gene (5 bases). With 3 bases removed from V and 8 bases from J, the gap between germline ends came to 13 bases. This CDR3 region has 12 residues. CDR1 and CDR2 (germline): SQVTM, ANQGSEA. This chain's CDR3 is CSVDLGTGGYTF. Here the CDR3 DNA reads TGCAGCGTTGATCTTGGAACAGGCGGCTACACCTTC.

The chain couples TRBV4-3 to TRBJ1-1, with 8 nucleotides matching TRBD1. Trimming at V came to 0 bases and at J to 5 bases, leaving 11 bases not matched to a gene. Germline V CDR1 and CDR2: LGHNA, YSLEER. This CDR3 region has 17 residues. The CDR3 sequence: CASSQDWAGGARTEAFF. DNA for the CDR3: TGCGCCAGCAGCCAAGATTGGGCAGGGGGCGCGCGGACTGAAGCTTTCTTT.

The chain combines TRBV29-1 with TRBJ2-7, with 8 nucleotides matching TRBD1. Per the germline V gene, CDR1 is SQVTM and CDR2 is ANQGSEA. This CDR3 is built from 14 residues. Losses at the gene ends were 5 bases for V and 6 bases for J; bases not matched to a gene: 12. The CDR3 nucleotides read TGCAGCGTTCTAGGACAGGGTGTTTTCGGCGAGCAGTACTTC. This sequence encodes CSVLGQGVFGEQYF.